A selection of T cell receptor beta chains follows, all from one sample in a study of blood T cell repertoires in COVID-19. Assay used: immunoSEQ multiplex PCR; TCRdb lists only in-frame clones, some missing. The top ten clones hold 27% of a sample with approximately 220,000 clones, around four fifths of them seen once. Input material: peripheral blood. Receptors were obtained from a middle-aged man with acute or convalescent COVID-19. CDR3s include the opening cysteine and the closing phenylalanine or tryptophan. A D gene is named only where the DNA matches it firmly. Not all rows give a size; the values are once, few, many and, for expanded clones, a class.

TRBJ1-1	TRBV6-5	-	-	TGTGCCAGCAGTTTGAACAGGATGAACACTGAAGCTTTCTTT	CASSLNRMNTEAFF
TRBJ1-2	TRBV5-1	few	TRBD1	TGCGCCAGCAGCTTGGTAAACATCCCGGGACAGGGGGACAATGGCTACACCTTC	CASSLVNIPGQGDNGYTF
TRBJ1-1	TRBV5-1	-	TRBD1	TGCGCCAGCAGCTTGGAGACAGGGATTGAAGCTTTCTTT	CASSLETGIEAFF
TRBJ2-5	TRBV5-6	-	TRBD2	TGTGCCAGCAGCGTGGGACTAGGTCGGATGGAGACCCAGTACTTC	CASSVGLGRMETQYF
TRBJ2-5	TRBV9	-	TRBD2	TGTGCCAGCAGCGTAGGAGCGGGAGAACAAGAGACCCAGTACTTC	CASSVGAGEQETQYF
TRBJ2-7	TRBV10-3	-	-	TGTGCCATCAGTGAAGTGCAGGGCGCATCCTACGAGCAGTACTTC	CAISEVQGASYEQYF
TRBJ2-1	TRBV20-1	-	TRBD2	TGCAGTGCTAGTACCGGGACTAGCGTATACAATGAGCAGTTCTTC	CSASTGTSVYNEQFF
TRBJ2-7	TRBV21-1	-	-	TGTGCCAGCAGCAATAATTGGGGGACATACTCCTACGAGCAGTACTTC	CASSNNWGTYSYEQYF
TRBJ1-2	TRBV29-1	-	-	TGCAGCGGGCAAGGGGGTAAGGACTATGGCTACACCTTC	CSGQGGKDYGYTF
TRBJ1-3	TRBV19	-	-	TGTGCCAGTAGTCCAACAACGTTGGCAAACACCATATATTTT	CASSPTTLANTIYF
TRBJ1-2	TRBV2	once	-	TGTGCCAGCAAACTTTACGGGTATGGCTACACCTTC	CASKLYGYGYTF
TRBJ2-2	TRBV7-7	-	-	TGTGCCAGCAGCTGGGGAGGAGGGGACACCGGGGAGCTGTTTTTT	CASSWGGGDTGELFF
TRBJ1-6	TRBV2	-	-	TGTGCCAGCAGTGTACAGGAGCTTAATTCACCCCTCCACTTT	CASSVQELNSPLHF
TRBJ2-7	TRBV4-2	-	-	TGTGCCAGCAGCGTAAATAGCGTGGGGAGAAGCTACGAGCAGTACTTC	CASSVNSVGRSYEQYF
TRBJ1-2	TRBV28	-	-	TGTGCCAGCAGTTTATGGGCAGGGGAAGTTGGTGGCTACACCTTC	CASSLWAGEVGGYTF
TRBJ2-1	TRBV7-8	-	TRBD1	TGTGCCAGCAGCTTCGGGATGACAGGGGGTAGGAACAATGAGCAGTTCTTC	CASSFGMTGGRNNEQFF
TRBJ1-1	TRBV7-9	-	-	TGTGCCAGCAGCTTAATGGAGGACACTGAAGCTTTCTTT	CASSLMEDTEAFF
TRBJ2-5	TRBV10-3	-	-	TGTGCCATCAGTGCGGGAAGTATGGGAGAGACCCAGTACTTC	CAISAGSMGETQYF
TRBJ1-4	TRBV13	-	TRBD1	TGTGCCAGCAGCTCCCGACAGGGGGAAAAACTGTTTTTT	CASSSRQGEKLFF
TRBJ1-3	TRBV4-1	-	-	TGCGCCAGCAGCCAAGAGGCCAGAATCTCTGGAAACACCATATATTTT	CASSQEARISGNTIYF
TRBJ2-7	TRBV7-9	-	-	TGTGCCAGCAGCTTAGGTGACATCAGCCTCTATTCCTACGAGCAGTACTTC	CASSLGDISLYSYEQYF
TRBJ1-2	TRBV5-1	-	-	TGCGCCAGCGCCCTGACTGCGAGTGGGGGCCATGGCTACACCTTC	CASALTASGGHGYTF
TRBJ1-1	TRBV4-2	-	-	TGTGCCAGCAGCCAAGATGTGGAGGGCTCGGGGCCGGCTTTCTTT	CASSQDVEGSGPAFF
TRBJ2-7	TRBV7-9	-	-	TGTGCCAGCACGCCTGCGGTCTACGAGCAGTACTTC	CASTPAVYEQYF